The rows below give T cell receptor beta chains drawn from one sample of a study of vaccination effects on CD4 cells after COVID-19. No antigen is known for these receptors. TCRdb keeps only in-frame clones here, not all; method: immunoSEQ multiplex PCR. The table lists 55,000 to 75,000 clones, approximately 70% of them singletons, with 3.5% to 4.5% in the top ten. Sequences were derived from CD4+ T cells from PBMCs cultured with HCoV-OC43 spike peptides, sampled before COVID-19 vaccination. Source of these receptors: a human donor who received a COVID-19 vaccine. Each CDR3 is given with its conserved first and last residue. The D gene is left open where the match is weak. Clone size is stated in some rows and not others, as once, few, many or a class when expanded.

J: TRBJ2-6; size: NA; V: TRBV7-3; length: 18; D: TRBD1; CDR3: CASSIPGQGQTGANVLTF; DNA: TGTGCCAGCAGCATACCGGGACAGGGACAAACTGGGGCCAACGTCCTGACTTTC
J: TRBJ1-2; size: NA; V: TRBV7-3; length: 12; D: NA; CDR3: CASSREGYGYTF; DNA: TGTGCCAGCAGTCGCGAAGGCTATGGCTACACCTTC
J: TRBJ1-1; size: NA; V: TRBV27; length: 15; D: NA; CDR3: CASSDPGTINTEAFF; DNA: TGTGCCAGCAGTGACCCCGGGACAATTAACACTGAAGCTTTCTTT
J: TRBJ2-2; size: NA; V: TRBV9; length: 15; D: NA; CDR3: CASSPLDPESGELFF; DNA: TGTGCCAGCAGCCCTCTGGACCCCGAATCCGGGGAGCTGTTTTTT
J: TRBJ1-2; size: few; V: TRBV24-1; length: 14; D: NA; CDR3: CATSDNPGLYGYTF; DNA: TGTGCCACCAGTGATAATCCAGGACTCTATGGCTACACCTTC
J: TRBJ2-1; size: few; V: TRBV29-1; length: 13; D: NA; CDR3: CSARDTGYNEQFF; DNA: TGCAGCGCCCGGGACACAGGCTACAATGAGCAGTTCTTC
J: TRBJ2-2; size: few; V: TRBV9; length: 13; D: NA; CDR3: CASSAFNTGELFF; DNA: TGTGCCAGCAGCGCATTCAACACCGGGGAGCTGTTTTTT
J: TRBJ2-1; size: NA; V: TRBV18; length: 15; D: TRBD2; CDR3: CASSPAPSGVYEQFF; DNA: TGTGCCAGCTCACCAGCCCCTAGCGGGGTCTATGAGCAGTTCTTC
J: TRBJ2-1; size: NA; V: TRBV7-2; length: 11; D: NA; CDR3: CASSLLRDQFF; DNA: TGTGCCAGCAGCTTATTAAGGGATCAGTTCTTC
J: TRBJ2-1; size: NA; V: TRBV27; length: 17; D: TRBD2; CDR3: CASSPPGLAGTYNEQFF; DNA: TGTGCCAGCAGTCCTCCAGGGCTAGCGGGGACCTACAATGAGCAGTTCTTC
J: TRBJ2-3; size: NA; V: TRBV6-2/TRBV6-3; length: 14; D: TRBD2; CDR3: CASSYRGGRNTQYF; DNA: TGTGCCAGCAGTTACCGGGGGGGCCGTAATACGCAGTATTTT
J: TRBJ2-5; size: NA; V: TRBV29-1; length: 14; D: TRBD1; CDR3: CSVARDRVQETQYF; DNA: TGCAGCGTTGCCCGGGACAGGGTTCAAGAGACCCAGTACTTC
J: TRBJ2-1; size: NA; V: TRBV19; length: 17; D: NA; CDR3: CASSTARLSPKNNEQFF; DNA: TGTGCCAGTAGTACCGCCCGGCTCTCTCCTAAAAATAATGAGCAGTTCTTC
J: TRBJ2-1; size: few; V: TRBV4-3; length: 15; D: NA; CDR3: CASSPFSAFYNEQFF; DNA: TGCGCCAGCAGCCCCTTTTCTGCCTTCTACAATGAGCAGTTCTTC
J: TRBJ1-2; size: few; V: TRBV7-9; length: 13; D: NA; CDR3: CASIAGEIYGYTF; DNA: TGTGCCAGCATTGCAGGGGAGATCTATGGCTACACCTTC
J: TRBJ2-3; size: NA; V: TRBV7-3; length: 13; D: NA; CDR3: CASSEGSTDTQYF; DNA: TGTGCCAGCAGCGAAGGGTCCACAGATACGCAGTATTTT
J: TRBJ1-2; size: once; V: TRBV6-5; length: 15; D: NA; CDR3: CASTNGGGRAYGYTF; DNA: TGTGCCAGCACAAACGGCGGAGGGCGGGCTTATGGCTACACCTTC
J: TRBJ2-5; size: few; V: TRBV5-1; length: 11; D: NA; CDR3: CASKRQETQYF; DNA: TGCGCCAGCAAAAGACAAGAGACCCAGTACTTC
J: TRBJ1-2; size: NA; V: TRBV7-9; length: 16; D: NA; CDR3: CASSQHVTGAHYGYTF; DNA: TGTGCCAGCAGTCAGCACGTCACAGGTGCCCACTATGGCTACACCTTC
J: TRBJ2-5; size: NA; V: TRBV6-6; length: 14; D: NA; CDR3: CASSYSGGQETQYF; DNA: TGTGCCAGCAGTTACTCAGGGGGGCAAGAGACCCAGTACTTC
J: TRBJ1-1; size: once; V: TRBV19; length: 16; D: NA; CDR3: CASSMIWGGRNTEAFF; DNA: TGTGCCAGTAGTATGATTTGGGGGGGCCGGAACACTGAAGCTTTCTTT
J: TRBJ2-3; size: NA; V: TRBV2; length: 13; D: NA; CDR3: CASSVPGPDTQYF; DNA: TGTGCCAGCAGTGTTCCGGGGCCAGATACGCAGTATTTT
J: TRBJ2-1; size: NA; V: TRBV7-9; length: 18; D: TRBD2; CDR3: CASSFPPRLAGSYNEQFF; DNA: TGTGCCAGCAGCTTTCCCCCCCGGCTAGCGGGGTCCTACAATGAGCAGTTCTTC
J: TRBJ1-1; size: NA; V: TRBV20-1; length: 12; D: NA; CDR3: CSASRGNTEAFF; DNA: TGCAGTGCTAGTCGGGGAAACACTGAAGCTTTCTTT
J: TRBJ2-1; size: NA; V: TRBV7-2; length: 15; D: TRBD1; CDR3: CASTPQGTGYNEQFF; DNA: TGTGCCAGCACCCCCCAGGGGACAGGGTACAATGAGCAGTTCTTC
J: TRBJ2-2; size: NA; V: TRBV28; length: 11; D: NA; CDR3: CASSNSGELFF; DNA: TGTGCCAGCTCCAACTCCGGGGAGCTGTTTTTT
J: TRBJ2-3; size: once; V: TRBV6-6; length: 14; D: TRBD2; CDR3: CASSPKQGRGGQYF; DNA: TGTGCCAGCAGCCCAAAACAGGGTCGGGGGGGGCAGTATTTT
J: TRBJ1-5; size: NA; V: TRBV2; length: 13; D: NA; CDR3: CASIRDTNQPQHF; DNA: TGTGCCAGCATACGGGACACAAATCAGCCCCAGCATTTT
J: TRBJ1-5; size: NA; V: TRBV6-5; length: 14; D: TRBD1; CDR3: CASRETGSNQPQHF; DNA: TGTGCCAGCAGGGAGACAGGGAGCAATCAGCCCCAGCATTTT
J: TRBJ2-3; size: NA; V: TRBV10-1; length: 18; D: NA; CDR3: CASSESDLGTVSTDTQYF; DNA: TGCGCCAGCAGTGAGTCTGATTTAGGGACCGTAAGCACAGATACGCAGTATTTT
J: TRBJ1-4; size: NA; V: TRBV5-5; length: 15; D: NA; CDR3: CASSLAGSQNEKLFF; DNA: TGTGCCAGCAGCCTGGCGGGGTCTCAAAATGAAAAACTGTTTTTT
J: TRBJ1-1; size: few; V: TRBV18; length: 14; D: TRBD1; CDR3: CASSRDRGMTEAFF; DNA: TGTGCCAGCTCACGAGACAGGGGGATGACTGAAGCTTTCTTT
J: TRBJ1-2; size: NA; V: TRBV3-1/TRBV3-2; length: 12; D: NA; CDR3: CASSLDGYGYTF; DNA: TGTGCCAGCAGCCTCGATGGCTATGGCTACACCTTC
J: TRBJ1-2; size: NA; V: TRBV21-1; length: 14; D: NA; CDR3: CASSVPGRGYGYTF; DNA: TGTGCCAGCAGCGTTCCGGGCAGAGGCTATGGCTACACCTTC
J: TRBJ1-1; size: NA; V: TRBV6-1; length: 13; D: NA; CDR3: CASSEQRNTEAFF; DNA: TGTGCCAGCAGTGAACAGAGGAACACTGAAGCTTTCTTT
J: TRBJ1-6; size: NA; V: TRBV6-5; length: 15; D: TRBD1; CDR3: CASSYSTRGDSPLHF; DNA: TGTGCCAGCAGTTACTCGACCAGGGGGGATTCACCCCTCCACTTT
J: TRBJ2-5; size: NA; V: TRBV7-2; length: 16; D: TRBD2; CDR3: CASSLSGGGIQETQYF; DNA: TGTGCCAGCAGTTTAAGCGGGGGTGGTATACAAGAGACCCAGTACTTC
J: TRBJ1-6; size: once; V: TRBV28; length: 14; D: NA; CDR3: CASSPRTHYSPLHF; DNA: TGTGCCAGCAGTCCACGGACCCACTATTCACCCCTCCACTTT
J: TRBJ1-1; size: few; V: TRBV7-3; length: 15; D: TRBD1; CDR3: CASSLTTTGRTEAFF; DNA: TGTGCCAGCAGCTTAACTACGACAGGGAGGACTGAAGCTTTCTTT
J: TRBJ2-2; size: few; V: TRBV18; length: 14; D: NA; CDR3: CASSPGQNTGELFF; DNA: TGTGCCAGCTCACCAGGACAGAACACCGGGGAGCTGTTTTTT
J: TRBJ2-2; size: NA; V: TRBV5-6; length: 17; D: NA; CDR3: CASRRGAGVVNTGELFF; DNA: TGTGCCAGCAGGAGGGGGGCAGGGGTGGTGAACACCGGGGAGCTGTTTTTT
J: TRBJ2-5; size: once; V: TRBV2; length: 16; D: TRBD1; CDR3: CASSGTGTGGGETQYF; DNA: TGTGCCAGCAGCGGAACCGGGACAGGGGGAGGGGAGACCCAGTACTTC
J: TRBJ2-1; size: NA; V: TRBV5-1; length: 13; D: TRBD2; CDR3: CASSLVMRGEQFF; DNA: TGCGCCAGCAGCTTGGTGATGCGGGGGGAGCAGTTCTTC
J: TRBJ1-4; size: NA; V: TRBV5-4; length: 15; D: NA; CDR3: CASSHGGGTNEKLFF; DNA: TGTGCCAGCAGCCACGGGGGAGGAACTAATGAAAAACTGTTTTTT
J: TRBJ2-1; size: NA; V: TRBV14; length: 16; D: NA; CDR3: CASSHIGGRGYNEQFF; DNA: TGTGCCAGCAGCCACATCGGGGGTAGAGGCTACAATGAGCAGTTCTTC
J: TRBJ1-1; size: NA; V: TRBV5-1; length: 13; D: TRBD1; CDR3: CASSLGGQPIAFF; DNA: TGCGCCAGCAGCTTGGGGGGACAGCCCATCGCTTTCTTT
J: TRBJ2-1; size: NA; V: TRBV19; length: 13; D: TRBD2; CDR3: CASSIGGGNEQFF; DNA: TGTGCCAGTAGTATAGGGGGGGGGAATGAGCAGTTCTTC
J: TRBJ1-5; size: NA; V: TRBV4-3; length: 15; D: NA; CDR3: CASSKASGSGQPQHF; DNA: TGCGCCAGCAGTAAAGCATCGGGGAGCGGGCAGCCCCAGCATTTT
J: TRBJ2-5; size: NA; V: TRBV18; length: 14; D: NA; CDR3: CASSPRGSQETQYF; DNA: TGTGCCAGCTCACCGAGGGGTTCACAAGAGACCCAGTACTTC
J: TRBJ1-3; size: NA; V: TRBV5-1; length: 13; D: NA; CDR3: CASSLEPGNTIYF; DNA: TGCGCCAGCAGCTTGGAACCTGGAAACACCATATATTTT
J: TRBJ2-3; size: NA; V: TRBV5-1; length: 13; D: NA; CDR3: CASSLLSTDTQYF; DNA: TGCGCCAGCAGCTTGCTATCCACAGATACGCAGTATTTT
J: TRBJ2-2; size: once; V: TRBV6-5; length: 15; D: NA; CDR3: CASAWGGPNTGELFF; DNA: TGTGCCAGCGCCTGGGGCGGACCGAACACCGGGGAGCTGTTTTTT
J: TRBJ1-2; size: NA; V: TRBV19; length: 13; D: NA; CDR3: CASSTTSRYGYTF; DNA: TGTGCCAGTAGTACCACTTCCCGTTATGGCTACACCTTC
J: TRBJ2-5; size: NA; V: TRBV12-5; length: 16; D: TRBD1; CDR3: CASARDRGGPQETQYF; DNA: TGTGCTAGTGCCCGAGACAGGGGAGGCCCCCAAGAGACCCAGTACTTC
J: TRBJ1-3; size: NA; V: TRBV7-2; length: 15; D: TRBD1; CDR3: CASSSGQNSGNTIYF; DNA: TGTGCCAGCAGCTCGGGACAGAACTCTGGAAACACCATATATTTT
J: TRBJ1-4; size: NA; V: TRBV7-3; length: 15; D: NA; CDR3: CASTLRQILNEKLFF; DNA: TGTGCCAGCACCTTAAGACAGATTCTGAATGAAAAACTGTTTTTT
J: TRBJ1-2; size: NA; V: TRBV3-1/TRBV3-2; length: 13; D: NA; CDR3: CASSQGSRPGYTF; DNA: TGTGCCAGCAGCCAAGGATCGCGCCCTGGCTACACCTTC
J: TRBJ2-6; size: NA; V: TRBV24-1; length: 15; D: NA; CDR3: CATSDSTAGANVLTF; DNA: TGTGCCACCAGTGACTCGACAGCTGGGGCCAACGTCCTGACTTTC
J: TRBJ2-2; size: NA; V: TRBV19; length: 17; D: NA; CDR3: CASSRVFSEANTGELFF; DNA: TGTGCCAGTAGTAGGGTCTTTTCAGAAGCGAACACCGGGGAGCTGTTTTTT
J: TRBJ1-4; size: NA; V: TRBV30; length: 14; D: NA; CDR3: CAWRARWANEKLFF; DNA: TGTGCCTGGAGGGCCAGATGGGCTAATGAAAAACTGTTTTTT